This TCR beta chain originates from a study of shared clonotypes between healthy human individuals. The CDR3 spans 14 residues. V was pared by 6 bases and J by 6 bases, with 9 bases of the junction left unmatched. Germline CDR1 is SGHRS and CDR2 is YFSETQ. Per the original methods: ImmunoSEQ only sent back junction sequences with no quality scores, so filtering was done differently. Generated by immunoSEQ multiplex PCR, the TCRdb table keeps only in-frame clones and is missing some. V and J calls and clone size are copied from that table; D and trimming were computed from the DNA. The table lists about a million clones, 65% to 75% of them singletons.

Sequencing input: memory CD4+ T cells sorted from blood. Noted subset: CD45RA-negative fraction. The source is a man between 18 and 35 years old in good health. This rearrangement joins TRBV5-1 to TRBJ2-1; 7 nucleotides align to TRBD2. This CDR3 reads CASNTPGGGNEQFF. The CDR3 DNA reads as TGCGCCAGCAACACCCCGGGAGGCGGCAATGAGCAGTTCTTC.